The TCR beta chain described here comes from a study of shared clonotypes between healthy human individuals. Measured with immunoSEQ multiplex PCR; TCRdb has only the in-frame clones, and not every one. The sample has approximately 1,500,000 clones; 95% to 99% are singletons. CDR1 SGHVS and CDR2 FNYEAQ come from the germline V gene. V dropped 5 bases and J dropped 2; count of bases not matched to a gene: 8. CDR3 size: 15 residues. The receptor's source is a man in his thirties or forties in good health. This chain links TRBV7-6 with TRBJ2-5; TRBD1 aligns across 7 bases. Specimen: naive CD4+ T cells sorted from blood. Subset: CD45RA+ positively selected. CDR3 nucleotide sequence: TGTGCCAGCAGCATACAGACAGGGCTTCAAGAGACCCAGTACTTC. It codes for CASSIQTGLQETQYF.